Listed below are T cell receptor beta chains from one sample, sequenced in a study of beta chain features in type 1 diabetes. Sequencing used immunoSEQ multiplex PCR; TCRdb keeps in-frame clones, though not all of them. The sample holds 160,000 or so clones; around 10% are singletons and the top ten take roughly 2%. The sequencing input was central memory CD4+ T cells from blood. The receptors shown here come from a man aged 18-30 years in good health. CDR3s include the opening cysteine and the closing phenylalanine or tryptophan. The order of the fields is D gene, clone size, V gene, J gene, CDR3 DNA, CDR3 protein. The D gene is left open where the match is weak. Not all rows give a size; the values are once, few, many and, for expanded clones, a class.

-	-	TRBV5-4	TRBJ2-5	TGTGCCAGCAGCTTGGTGGGGAGAGAGACCCAGTACTTC	CASSLVGRETQYF
-	few	TRBV9	TRBJ2-7	TGTGCCAGTGCGGCAGGGGACCTACGACGGCAGTACTTC	CASAAGDLRRQYF
TRBD1	-	TRBV9	TRBJ1-1	TGTGCCAGCAGCCCACGACAGGGGGCGAGGAACACTGAAGCTTTCTTT	CASSPRQGARNTEAFF
-	-	TRBV9	TRBJ1-3	TGTGCCAGCAGCGTAGAAGGAAACACCATATATTTT	CASSVEGNTIYF
-	-	TRBV23-1	TRBJ2-2	-	CASSQFGDRTPGSCFF
TRBD1	-	TRBV5-1	TRBJ2-7	TGCGCCAGCAGCCATCCACCGGGACAGGCCAAATCCTACGAGCAGTACTTC	CASSHPPGQAKSYEQYF
TRBD2	-	TRBV9	TRBJ2-1	TGTGCCAGCAGCGGTGCTAGCGGGAGGGCGTGGAATGAGCAGTTCTTC	CASSGASGRAWNEQFF
TRBD1	-	TRBV25-1	TRBJ2-5	TGTGCCAGCAGTGAATATGGGACAGGACAGGGGGCAGGGGAGACCCAGTACTTC	CASSEYGTGQGAGETQYF
-	-	TRBV9	TRBJ2-5	TGTGCCAGCAGCGTAGTTGCAGGGTTTGGGGGCCAAGAGACCCAGTACTTC	CASSVVAGFGGQETQYF
-	many	TRBV4-3	TRBJ2-7	TGCGCCAGCAGCCCTAGCTGGGCTGAAAGCTCCTACGAGCAGTACTTC	CASSPSWAESSYEQYF
TRBD1	few	TRBV5-1	TRBJ2-1	TGCGCCAGCAGCTGGGCCGGACAGGGTCATGAGCAGTTCTTC	CASSWAGQGHEQFF
-	many	TRBV15	TRBJ2-5	TGTGCCACCAGCGCCCTGTTGGGGAGAGGGGACGAGACCCAGTACTTC	CATSALLGRGDETQYF
TRBD2	-	TRBV7-9	TRBJ2-1	TGTGCCAGCAGCTTAGCGACTAGCGGGGGTTACAATGAGCAGTTCTTC	CASSLATSGGYNEQFF
-	-	TRBV7-9	TRBJ2-3	TGTGCCAGCAGCGAAACTGAAGATACGCAGTATTTT	CASSETEDTQYF
-	-	TRBV29-1	TRBJ2-7	TGCAGCGCATACAGGGATTCCTACGAGCAGTACTTC	CSAYRDSYEQYF
-	-	TRBV7-2	TRBJ2-3	TGTGCCAGCGGCGCTACAGATACGCAGTATTTT	CASGATDTQYF
-	few	TRBV21-1	TRBJ2-2	TGTGCCATCTCCGGGGAGCTGTTTTTT	CAISGELFF
-	-	TRBV6-1	TRBJ1-2	TGTGCCAGCAGTGAACGGTATAACTATGGCTACACCTTC	CASSERYNYGYTF
TRBD1	few	TRBV7-6	TRBJ2-1	TGTGCCAGCAGGGGACAGGGAAATCGCAATGAGCAGTTCTTC	CASRGQGNRNEQFF
TRBD1	few	TRBV23-1	TRBJ1-5	TGCGCCAGCAGCCAAGGTATCGGACAGGGGATCAATCAGCCCCAGCATTTT	CASSQGIGQGINQPQHF
-	-	TRBV2	TRBJ2-5	TGTGCCAGCTGGGGTCCCTTCCACAAACAAGAGACCCAGTACTTC	CASWGPFHKQETQYF
-	few	TRBV2	TRBJ1-2	TGTGCCAGCAGTGAAGAGGTCAGGGTGATCGGCTACACCTTC	CASSEEVRVIGYTF
TRBD1	few	TRBV2	TRBJ1-5	TGTGCCAGCATCCAATCCGGGACAGATCCCAATCAGCCCCAGCATTTT	CASIQSGTDPNQPQHF
TRBD2	-	TRBV2	TRBJ2-1	TGTGCCAGCAGCCCGACTAGCGGGAGTGACAATGAGCAGTTCTTC	CASSPTSGSDNEQFF
-	-	TRBV7-9	TRBJ1-1	TGTGCCAGCCAAGGGCAGAGAGGGACTGAAGCTTTCTTT	CASQGQRGTEAFF
-	few	TRBV4-2	TRBJ1-6	TGTGCCAGCAGCCAAGATCGGGACAACGGGACACCCCTCCACTTT	CASSQDRDNGTPLHF
-	few	TRBV5-4	TRBJ1-1	TGTGCCAGCAGCTTGCGGCAGGCTAACACTGAAGCTTTCTTT	CASSLRQANTEAFF
TRBD2	few	TRBV5-1	TRBJ2-1	TGCGCCAGCAGCTTGGGCAGCGGGAAAACCAATGAGCAGTTCTTC	CASSLGSGKTNEQFF
TRBD1	-	TRBV6-6	TRBJ2-7	TGTGCCAGCAGTACAGACAGGGGACAGTACTTC	CASSTDRGQYF
TRBD1	few	TRBV7-2	TRBJ2-7	TGTGCCAGCAGCCGCTTAGGGGGCCCCTCCTACGAGCAGTACTTC	CASSRLGGPSYEQYF
TRBD1	-	TRBV7-2	TRBJ2-7	TGTGCCAGCAGCTTAGAGAGGGGGCCGGCGTACGAGCAGTACTTC	CASSLERGPAYEQYF
-	-	TRBV14	TRBJ2-7	TGTGCCAGCAGCCAAGATCGGGGAAGGTTGTACTTC	CASSQDRGRLYF
-	-	TRBV6-5	TRBJ2-1	TGTGCCAGCAGTATGGGGGGAGTCGGTTACAATGAGCAGTTCTTC	CASSMGGVGYNEQFF
-	-	TRBV7-2	TRBJ2-3	TGTGCCAGCGGACAGTTTTTCGCAGATACGCAGTATTTT	CASGQFFADTQYF
-	few	TRBV6-5	TRBJ2-4	TGTGCCAGCAGTTTAGGGGGGTTCGCCAAAAACATTCAGTACTTC	CASSLGGFAKNIQYF
TRBD1	-	TRBV4-3	TRBJ2-1	TGCGCCAGCAGCCCATCGGGACAGTCCTACAATGAGCAGTTCTTC	CASSPSGQSYNEQFF
-	many	TRBV9	TRBJ1-1	TGTGCCAGCAGCGTAGACCCTTTGAACACTGAAGCTTTCTTT	CASSVDPLNTEAFF
-	few	TRBV6-5	TRBJ1-2	TGTGCCAGCTCTTTAGGCGGGGGCGCGGACTATGGCTACACCTTC	CASSLGGGADYGYTF
-	-	TRBV2	TRBJ2-4	TGTGCCAGCACCGGTACGCTAGCCAAAAACATTCAGTACTTC	CASTGTLAKNIQYF
-	-	TRBV13	TRBJ1-5	TGTGCCAGCAGCTTAGGGGGGGCTGGCAATCAGCCCCAGCATTTT	CASSLGGAGNQPQHF